This entry lists 25 T cell receptor beta chains sequenced from one sample in a study of tissue T cells after allogeneic stem cell transplantation. Described time point: mouse harvest day 14 after allogeneic transplant. Mouse grafts combined 10^7 T-cell-depleted bone marrow cells with 10^6 splenic CD5+ T cells. Assay: immunoSEQ multiplex PCR; the TCRdb copy retains only in-frame clones and omits some. The sample consists of approximately 4,700 clones, 45% of them appearing once. The sample comprised gut tissue. The receptors were gathered from a female BALB/c mouse given C57BL/6 T cells with graft-versus-host disease after an allogeneic hematopoietic cell transplant.

Note on this clone: Mouse gene names apply. The CDR3 extends 1 residue past the end of the read, so its final part is completed from the germline J gene. The chain carries TRBV23 and TRBJ2-4; the D call TRBD1 from the table was never checked on the DNA. The CDR3 is made up of 13 amino acids. The germline V gene encodes CDR1 KGHTA and CDR2 FQNQQP. CDR3 DNA, as far as it was read: TGCTCCAGCAGGCGACAGGGGCAAAACACCTTGTAC. Amino acids: CSSRRQGQNTLY. From start to end, the CDR3 is CSSRRQGQNTLYF.

The sample holds one count of this clone. Mouse germline and gene names are used. From the germline J gene comes the end of the CDR3, since the read stops 1 residue before it. This chain connects TRBV23 to TRBJ2-5; the D segment call TRBD2 is taken from the table without a DNA check. Germline V gives CDR1 KGHTA, CDR2 FQNQQP. There are 15 residues in the CDR3. CDR3 sequence reads: CSSSQSWGGGDTQYF. Partial CDR3 DNA: TGCTCCAGCAGTCAATCCTGGGGCGGGGGAGACACCCAGTAC.

Points on this clone: Gene names are mouse gene names. The read comes to an end 1 residue before the CDR3 does, leaving the germline J gene to fill in the end. The chain recombines TRBV31 with TRBJ2-3; D possibly corresponds to TRBD1 (5 bases). Trimming took 1 base from V and 3 from J, leaving 11 bases between them. The CDR3 has 14 amino acids. Per germline, CDR1 GKSSPN and CDR2 SITVG. The CDR3 bases that were read are TGTGCCTGGAGTCAGGGGAGGAGGGCAGAAACGCTGTAT. Its protein product is CAWSQGRRAETLY. The CDR3 as a whole reads CAWSQGRRAETLYF.

Notes on this clone: The genes and germline here are from mouse. The read gets to within 1 residue of the CDR3 end, and the germline J gene fills in the rest. The chain links TRBV12-1 to TRBJ2-5; TRBD2 aligns across 11 bases. This CDR3 region has 16 residues. With V trimmed by 2 bases and J by 11 bases, 14 bases remained unmatched. Per germline, CDR1 SGHSN and CDR2 HYEKVE. CDR3 bases read: TGTGCCAGCTCTCGACTGGGGGGGTCGCCTTTTTATGACCAGTAC. Encoded protein: CASSRLGGSPFYDQY. In full, the CDR3 reads CASSRLGGSPFYDQYF.

This clone is medium-sized in the sample. Here the gene names and germline are mouse. The missing CDR3 end, 1 residue past where the read stops, is filled in from the germline J gene. The rearrangement joins TRBV12-2 to TRBJ2-2; 10 bases align to TRBD1. J lost 4 bases, V lost 2 bases, and 3 bases had no gene match. Germline V gene lookup returns CDR1 SGHLS and CDR2 HYDKME. The CDR3 loop spans 15 amino acids. The DNA read from the CDR3 is TGTGCCAGCTCTCCGACAGGGGGCGGCACCGGGCAGCTCTAC. It is translated as CASSPTGGGTGQLY. In full, the CDR3 is CASSPTGGGTGQLYF.

In this sample, this clone turned up a few times. Mouse gene names apply. Read data end 1 residue before the CDR3 end; the end is taken from the germline J gene. The chain couples TRBV13-3 to TRBJ2-1; the D gene could be TRBD1 or TRBD2 (5 bases each). The CDR3 extends over 13 amino acids. V was shortened by 5 bases and J by 1 base, with 7 bases between the two germline ends. Germline CDR1 is NNHDY and CDR2 is SYVADS. The CDR3 here is CASRRDNYAEQFF. Incomplete CDR3 DNA: TGTGCCAGCAGAAGGGACAACTATGCTGAGCAGTTC.

This clone appeared a few times. Germline and genes here are mouse. The read ends 1 residue shy of where the CDR3 ends; the end is completed using the germline J gene. V and J are TRBV26 and TRBJ1-1, with 11 bases matching TRBD1. The germline gives CDR1 KGHPV, CDR2 FQNQEV (reference sequence). The CDR3 totals 15 residues. V lost 2 bases and J lost 4; bases outside the gene matches: 3. The DNA read from the CDR3 is TGTGCCAGCAGTCTGAGGACAGGGGGCGTCACAGAAGTCTTC. Its translation: CASSLRTGGVTEVF. The full CDR3 sequence reads CASSLRTGGVTEVFF.

Concerning this clone itself: All gene names here are mouse names. CDR3 amino acids: CASSFRQGANTEVFF. The CDR3 bases that were read are TGTGCAAGCAGCTTCAGACAGGGTGCAAACACAGAAGTCTTC. This chain connects TRBV16 to TRBJ1-1; 7 bases align to TRBD1. The sequence runs out 1 residue before the end of the CDR3; the remainder is reconstructed from the germline J gene. Per the germline V gene, CDR1 is SGHSA and CDR2 is FRNQAP. J lost 0 bases, V lost 3 bases, and 4 bases had no gene match. CDR3 length: 15 residues. The full variable domain, with the rest looked up from reference TRBV16 and TRBJ1-1, is NAGVIQTPRHKVTGKGQEATLWCEPISGHSAVFWYRQTIVQGLEFLTYFRNQAPIDDSGMPKERFSAQMPNQSHSTLKIQSTQPQDSAVYLCASSFRQGANTEVFFGKGTRLTVV.

This clone was observed a few times. Germline and genes here are mouse. Read sequence stops 1 residue before the CDR3 end, and the germline J gene provides the missing end. J is TRBJ2-3 and V is TRBV3, with TRBD2 matching over 12 bases. The CDR3 spans 17 residues. V was clipped by 5 bases and J by 0 bases; unmatched bases: 6. Germline CDR1 reads SNHLY; CDR2 reads FYNGKV (reference sequence). The covered CDR3 bases are TGTGCCAGCAGCCCCGGGACTGGGGGGTCTAGTGCAGAAACGCTGTAT. Translating gives CASSPGTGGSSAETLY. The entire CDR3 protein is CASSPGTGGSSAETLYF.

In the case of this clone: The gene names here belong to mouse. The read ends 1 residue before the CDR3 terminus; that terminus is restored from the germline J gene. The chain links TRBV3 to TRBJ1-1, with 9 nucleotides matching TRBD1. The germline gives CDR1 SNHLY, CDR2 FYNGKV (reference sequence). The CDR3 sequence is 14 residues long. After removal of 4 bases from V and 4 bases from J, the junction contained 4 bases not matched to a gene. The sequenced CDR3 bases are TGTGCCAGCAGCTCACAGGGGGCGCGCACAGAAGTCTTC. Translation gives CASSSQGARTEVF. The full CDR3 reads CASSSQGARTEVFF.

Turning to this clone: Germline and genes here are mouse. The part of the CDR3 DNA that was read is TGTGCCTGGAGCCCCGACAGATACAGTGCAGAAACGCTGTAT. Its protein product is CAWSPDRYSAETLY. The full CDR3 protein reads CAWSPDRYSAETLYF. V and J are TRBV31 and TRBJ2-3; TRBD1 might be the D (5 bases). Coverage ceases 1 residue before the CDR3 finishes, and the germline J gene fills in the end. The V end was cut by 3 bases, the J end by 0 bases, with 13 bases between. Germline assignment: CDR1 GKSSPN and CDR2 SITVG. The CDR3 runs to 15 residues. The variable domain in full, completed from reference TRBV31 and TRBJ2-3, reads AQTIHQWPVAEIKAVGSPLSLGCTIKGKSSPNLYWYWQATGGTLQQLFYSITVGQVESVVQLNLSASRPKDDQFILSTEKLLLSHSGFYLCAWSPDRYSAETLYFGSGTRLTVL.

By share, this clone counts as medium-sized. The gene names here belong to mouse. The part of the CDR3 DNA that was read is TGTGCCAGCAGCCAAGATGACCGGGGGGTCTATGAACAGTAC. It yields the protein CASSQDDRGVYEQY. The CDR3, in full, reads CASSQDDRGVYEQYF. The chain is built from TRBV5 and TRBJ2-7, with a possible D match to TRBD2 (6 bases). The read ends 1 residue before the CDR3 terminus; that terminus is restored from the germline J gene. V shed 0 bases and J shed 3 bases, with 12 bases lying between them. There are 15 residues in the CDR3. Germline assignment: CDR1 LGHNA and CDR2 YNLKQL (reference sequence).

Turning to this clone: The gene names given are mouse names. The sequence runs out 1 residue before the end of the CDR3; the remainder is reconstructed from the germline J gene. The genes are TRBV19 and TRBJ1-6; D may be TRBD1 (5 bases). TRBJ1-6 falls under the ORF class, with uncertain function. Germline V gene data show CDR1 as FNHDT and CDR2 as SITEND (reference sequence). Trimming removed 4 bases at V and 3 bases at J, with 8 bases between. The CDR3 runs to 14 residues. The CDR3 bases that were read are TGTGCCAGCAGTCCAGGGAACTATAATTCGCCCCTCTAC. It specifies CASSPGNYNSPLY. The whole CDR3 protein reads CASSPGNYNSPLYF.

On this clone: One end of the junction fails to match germline, which may point to a read error. Germline and genes: mouse. The sequenced fragment ends 1 residue before the CDR3 boundary, so the rest is inferred from the germline J gene. The gene calls are TRBV13-1 and TRBJ2-5, with D unresolved. Germline lookup yields CDR1 NSHNY and CDR2 SYGAGN. The CDR3 sequence is 14 residues long. The DNA read from the CDR3 is TGTGCCCGCAGTGAAACGGCGAACCAAGACCCCCAGTAC. Encoded protein: CARSETANQDPQY. The entire CDR3 reads CARSETANQDPQYF.

Concerning this clone itself: The listed genes are named as in mouse. The read falls 1 residue short of the CDR3 end, and the missing part is taken from the germline J gene. The genes are TRBV29 and TRBJ2-7; 7 nucleotides match TRBD1. Germline trimming cut 6 bases from V and 6 bases from J; bases unmatched to any gene: 8. Germline lookup yields CDR1 MSHET and CDR2 SYDVDS. The CDR3 loop spans 13 amino acids. The DNA read from the CDR3 is TGTGCTAGCAGCTCCGGGACAGCCTTTGAACAGTAC. Its translation is CASSSGTAFEQY. The whole CDR3 reads CASSSGTAFEQYF.

The table lists this clone with a few counts. Mouse names are used for the genes. The read halts 1 residue ahead of the CDR3 end, with the missing end drawn from the germline J gene. This rearrangement joins TRBV26 to TRBJ2-7; TRBD2 agrees at 11 bases. CDR1 and CDR2 from the germline V gene are KGHPV and FQNQEV (reference sequence). This CDR3 has 14 amino acids. The V gene end was trimmed by 6 bases and the J gene end by 6 bases; junction bases not matched to a gene: 7. CDR3 amino acids: CASRGTGTGGEQYF. CDR3 bases read: TGTGCCAGCAGGGGGACAGGGACTGGGGGTGAACAGTAC.

About this clone itself: The gene symbols are mouse symbols. The read finishes 1 residue shy of the CDR3 end, and the germline J gene is used to complete it. The gene calls are TRBV1 and TRBJ2-4, with unresolved D. Germline V gene sequence: CDR1 NSQYPW, CDR2 LRSPGD (reference sequence). Trimming shortened V by 0 bases and J by 0 bases, and 4 bases separated the two germline ends. The CDR3 runs 14 residues. The chain's CDR3 is CTCSADSSQNTLYF. CDR3 bases read: TGCACCTGCAGTGCAGACAGCAGTCAAAACACCTTGTAC.

About this clone itself: The listed genes are named as in mouse. The CDR3 end falls 1 residue outside the read, so it is completed with the germline J gene. The rearrangement links TRBV12-2 to TRBJ2-4; the match to TRBD2 covers 9 bases. V lost 2 bases, J lost 5 bases, and 7 bases stayed unmatched. The CDR3 loop spans 15 amino acids. From germline, CDR1 is SGHLS and CDR2 HYDKME. CDR3 DNA, as far as it was read: TGTGCCAGCTCTCCTTCGGACTGGGGAGGAAACACCTTGTAC. It is translated as CASSPSDWGGNTLY. The CDR3, in full, reads CASSPSDWGGNTLYF.

Comment on this clone: Genes and germline are mouse. From the germline J gene comes the end of the CDR3, since the read stops 1 residue before it. The rearrangement links TRBV1 to TRBJ2-5, with unresolved D. The CDR3 extends over 11 amino acids. Trimming took off 3 bases at V and 5 bases at J, with 3 bases between the two ends. Germline V CDR1 and CDR2: NSQYPW, LRSPGD (reference sequence). The CDR3 sequence is CTCSAGDTQYF. Incomplete CDR3 DNA: TGCACCTGCAGTGCCGGAGACACCCAGTAC.

This clone has only a few counts. The genes and germline here are from mouse. Read coverage stops 1 residue before the CDR3 terminus; the germline J gene supplies the remainder. The chain couples TRBV3 to TRBJ1-1; a possible D gene is TRBD1 (6 bases). CDR3 size: 14 residues. The germline V gene encodes CDR1 SNHLY and CDR2 FYNGKV (reference sequence). Trimming shortened V by 0 bases and J by 3 bases, and 8 bases separated the two germline ends. The sequenced CDR3 bases are TGTGCCAGCAGCTTAGCACAGGGTGACACAGAAGTCTTC. Amino acids: CASSLAQGDTEVF. The full CDR3 is CASSLAQGDTEVFF.

Points on this clone: Gene labels here are mouse ones. The sequence runs out 1 residue before the end of the CDR3; the remainder is reconstructed from the germline J gene. The gene calls are TRBV3 and TRBJ2-4; TRBD1 aligns across 8 bases. Germline assignment: CDR1 SNHLY and CDR2 FYNGKV (reference sequence). The CDR3 sequence is 12 residues long. With V trimmed by 5 bases and J by 5 bases, 0 bases remained unmatched. Incomplete CDR3 DNA: TGTGCCAGCAGCGGACAGGGAAACACCTTGTAC. It encodes CASSGQGNTLY. The CDR3, in full, reads CASSGQGNTLYF. The full variable domain, its missing parts supplied by reference TRBV3 and TRBJ2-4, is GPKVLQIPSHQIIDMGQMVTLNCDPVSNHLYFYWYKQILGQQMEFLVNFYNGKVMEKSKLFKDQFSVERPDGSYFTLKIQPTALEDSAVYFCASSGQGNTLYFGAGTRLSVL.

This clone was seen a handful of times. Gene names and germline refer to mouse. The CDR3 extends 1 residue past the end of the read, so its final part is completed from the germline J gene. The chain combines TRBV2 with TRBJ2-5; 8 bases are a match to TRBD2. This CDR3 contains 16 residues. Trimming at V came to 0 bases and at J to 0 bases, leaving 2 bases not matched to a gene. The germline CDR1 and CDR2 sequences are LGHNA and YSYQKL. CDR3 region: CASSQEPGGNQDTQYF. CDR3 DNA (partial): TGTGCCAGCAGCCAAGAACCTGGGGGGAACCAAGACACCCAGTAC.

Turning to this clone: Mouse gene names apply. Read sequence stops 1 residue before the CDR3 end, and the germline J gene provides the missing end. The V gene is TRBV19, the J gene TRBJ2-1; 7 bases are a match to TRBD2. Per the germline V gene, CDR1 is FNHDT and CDR2 is SITEND (reference sequence). J lost 1 base, V lost 4 bases, and 5 bases had no gene match. This CDR3 contains 15 residues. CDR3 residues: CASSLLGVNYAEQFF. CDR3 bases read: TGTGCCAGCAGTCTGCTGGGGGTCAACTATGCTGAGCAGTTC.

Details on this clone: Gene names are the mouse ones. The DNA ends 1 residue before the CDR3 does, and the rest of the CDR3 is filled in from the germline J gene. The identical CDR3 is also encoded by other nucleotide sequences in the sample. V gene TRBV26 combines with J gene TRBJ2-3; D remains unclear. This CDR3 has 12 amino acids. Germline assignment: CDR1 KGHPV and CDR2 FQNQEV (reference sequence). The V gene lost 3 bases and the J gene lost 3 bases, with 4 bases spanning the gap. The sequenced CDR3 bases are TGTGCCAGCAGTCTAGGAGCAGAAACGCTGTAT. It translates to CASSLGAETLY. The full CDR3 sequence reads CASSLGAETLYF.

Regarding this clone: Here the gene names and germline are mouse. The read terminates 1 residue ahead of where the CDR3 ends, so the germline J gene completes it. The rearrangement uses TRBV26 and TRBJ2-5; TRBD1 matches at 7 bases. The germline gives CDR1 KGHPV, CDR2 FQNQEV (reference sequence). There are 14 residues in the CDR3. Trimming at V came to 4 bases and at J to 3 bases, leaving 4 bases not matched to a gene. Partial CDR3 DNA: TGTGCCAGCAGTCCCCGGGACAGACAAGACACCCAGTAC. Its protein is CASSPRDRQDTQY. The full CDR3 reads CASSPRDRQDTQYF.